This TCR beta chain was documented in a study of shared clonotypes between healthy human individuals. Whole-study findings and limits: With four donors compared, around 4.7% of naive CD4 clonotypes were shared.

Germline loops: CDR1 SQVTM, CDR2 ANQGSEA. CDR3 size: 10 residues. V shed 7 bases and J shed 9 bases, with 10 bases lying between them. A roughly 200 ng quantity of DNA, 30,000 to 35,000 T cell genomes, went into the sorted-subset replicate PCRs. Sequenced by immunoSEQ multiplex PCR; TCRdb stores in-frame clones only, minus some. The sample comprises approximately 1,500,000 clones, 95% to 99% of which are singletons, and around 0.45% rests with the top ten. With regard to this clone: The antigen is unknown.

The specimen sequenced was naive CD4+ T cells sorted from blood. Subset here: CD45RA+ positively selected. V usage is TRBV29-1 and J usage is TRBJ2-1; TRBD2 might be the D (6 bases). The receptor's source is a man aged 30 to 39 in good health. CDR3 in DNA: TGCAGCGGGACTAAGATTGAGCAGTTCTTC. Amino acid sequence: CSGTKIEQFF.